This record looks at one T cell receptor (beta chain) sequence and its context. Its antigen remains undetermined. Base qualities are not recorded, but no much larger clone differs from it by a single base. The cohort was made up of approximately 670 healthy bone marrow donors. Cohort members were all nominally healthy when sampled, although unrecorded immune exposures were likely present. The donor was CMV seronegative and belonged to the group of over 300 seronegative cohort members. Each donor provided a peripheral blood sample, and peripheral blood mononuclear cells were used for TCR beta sequencing. The Qiagen DNeasy Blood Extraction Kit was used to extract genomic DNA from the blood cell samples. The library relied on the immunoSEQ multiplex PCR assay. For the multiplex PCR, a mixture combining 60 forward primers for TCR Vbeta segments and 13 reverse primers for TCR Jbeta segments was used. The CDR3 region of rearranged TCR beta genes was amplified from genomic DNA by a multiplex PCR assay. Amplified TCR beta libraries were sequenced as 87-base-pair reads on the Illumina HiSeq System. For the original study's pipeline: A later analysis counted tens of millions of unique TCR beta chains across the 666 repertoires, and roughly 10 million of these chains were shared by at least two donors. Raw reads were error-corrected and collapsed into unique sequences with a nearest-neighbor algorithm that merged closely related sequences to remove PCR and sequencing errors. Alignment of CDR3 sequences to IMGT reference sequences was used to assign V, D and J gene segments. For a sequence to be retained, a match of at least six nucleotides to both a V gene segment and a J gene segment was required. A rearrangement was called productive if the CDR3 had no stop codons and remained in frame with V and J, and every other rearrangement was called non-productive. Following IMGT convention, CDR3 was defined as the stretch from the second conserved V-encoded cysteine to the conserved J-encoded phenylalanine. The earlier analysis of roughly 590 of the donors excluded any sequence lacking an unambiguous match to a single V gene segment. In an earlier analysis of approximately 590 of the donors, a V segment was called functional when productive rearrangements were above 56.7%, and segregating when the standard deviation between donors exceeded 5%. A statistical classification framework was built for diagnosing cytomegalovirus status from the catalog of TCR beta chain sequences. A later analysis assigned V and J genes by comparing TCR nucleotide sequences with IMGT/GENE-DB human TR gene sequences. A later analysis assigned CDR3 sequences and most-parsimonious VDJ recombination scenarios with the TCRdist pipeline. In a later analysis, every TCR beta chain was defined by the combination of its CDR3 amino acid sequence and its V-gene family, and reads without a unique V-gene family were dropped. To address suspected cross-contamination and a sequencing artifact, a later analysis removed a few hundred highly shared, low-generation-probability nucleotide sequences. In a later analysis, a clonal expansion index was calculated for each public chain from normalized within-repertoire ranks of inferred template counts. A later analysis computed generation probabilities with a VDJ recombination model fitted to out-of-frame rearrangements, and checked the results against IGoR. Hypergeometric tests were used in a later analysis to score TCR-TCR, TCR-HLA and TCR-CMV co-occurrence, with a repertoire-size bias correction applied to the TCR pairs. To estimate false discovery rates, a later analysis permuted the HLA or CMV assignments 20 times. In a later analysis, co-occurring TCRs were grouped with DBSCAN, and TCRdist sequence similarity was added when clustering was performed within HLA-allele-positive subsets. Repertoires with fewer than 30,000 or more than 120,000 public chains, plus five repertoires with anomalous nucleotide sharing, were excluded from co-occurrence clustering. In TCRdb, the immuneACCESS table is reduced to in-frame sequences with V and J assigned. These tables do not hold every clone; where another copy was compared, an unresolved V gene accounts for under half, and the others remain unexplained. V and J calls plus clone size are reproduced from that table; the DNA served to infer D and trimming. This sample lists some 150,000 clones; approximately 77% were detected once. In total, the top ten clones hold about 1.6% of the sample.

The data derive from a study of cytomegalovirus exposure and HLA in healthy donors (dated by TCRdb to the late 2010s). Regarding the study in general: An earlier analysis of a few hundred of the donors reported 276 Gb of sequence data and roughly 120 million unique TCR beta sequences obtained from around 180 million T cells. About 280 gigabases of sequencing data and 75 million to 85 million unique TCR sequences made up an early release that covered approximately 700 HLA-typed donors. Among the approximately 420 genotyped donors, about 83% belonged to the genetic ancestry cluster associated with self-reported Caucasian donors. The study aimed to test whether cataloging public T cell receptors could reveal signatures of past pathogen exposure. The study used immunosequencing to profile the T cell repertoires of approximately 690 subjects and linked those repertoires to cytomegalovirus serostatus. Besides the first cohort of roughly 660 subjects, a separate validation cohort made up of over 95 different subjects was used. The study combined high-throughput TCR immunosequencing, statistical association of individual TCRs with disease status, and machine learning to predict cytomegalovirus infection status. To study patterns of TCR occurrence, a later analysis re-analyzed previously published TCR beta repertoires from hundreds of donors and added high-resolution HLA genotyping. Rather than drawing on any new phenotypic data, the later analysis identified candidate immune exposures from TCR beta sequences and the way those sequences occurred across donors. In an earlier analysis of 500 to 650 of the donors, high-throughput TCR beta sequencing was used to judge whether each TCR beta V gene segment behaved as functional or pseudogenic. Donor age, sex, ethnicity and CMV serostatus were compiled alongside the repertoire data. Genome-wide SNP genotypes for about three fifths of the 666 donors were used in a later genetic analysis, which treated that subset as a discovery cohort. Every discovery cohort repertoire had been produced on one sequencing platform. HLA typing covered class I and class II loci at four-digit resolution. Typing coverage varied by locus: about 620-630 donors for A, B, C, DRB1 and DQB1; approximately 500 for DQA1; some 610 for DPA1; roughly 450 for DPB1. Roughly 5 DR-DQ haplotypes were handled as single units for association and clustering, since linkage in the cohort was strong. Among roughly 370 genotyped donors of the cohort, an average of roughly 240,000 unique TCR beta nucleotide sequences were sequenced per donor, roughly a sixth of them non-productive. Beyond this particular receptor, the publication reports: When HLA alleles, especially DR and DQ, strongly co-occurred, TCR associations were difficult to assign to individual alleles. This cohort had only TCR beta chains sequenced, and the lack of alpha or paired-chain data limited which features could be detected. In a later genetic analysis, a missense DCLRE1C variant was associated with V-gene and J-gene trimming of TCR beta chains, and the association was replicated in an independent cohort. A further reported finding was that TCR beta sequences accurately predicted the HLA-A and HLA-B alleles for most subjects in the first cohort. While some public TCRs were present in many individuals, most TCR sequences turned up only very rarely across donors. Roughly 15 rarely observed V segments, including chromosome 9 orphons, were excluded from the earlier analysis of a few hundred of the donors because counts were too low. The 87-base-pair reads could not distinguish some IMGT-functional V segments, including TRBV6-2 and TRBV6-3, so those segments were excluded. Most CMV-associated TCR beta chains appeared to be HLA-restricted in a later analysis, and the HLA associations seemed to be driven largely by CMV exposure. Specific HLA alleles were associated with about 17,000 TCR beta sequences at a false discovery rate of 0.05 in a later analysis. Because HLA typing was unavailable for some donors at each locus, only the typed subset was used in association tests. Several of the top co-occurrence clusters appeared to be linked to parvovirus B19, influenza, CMV and Epstein-Barr virus, according to a later analysis. Compared with the approximately 670-donor mean, donors in an Asian-associated ancestry cluster had fewer N-insertions in productive TCRs, according to a later genetic analysis. According to the authors, the approach could potentially be generalized to other disease states and immunological phenotypes. In a later analysis, TCR association rates were found to vary across HLA loci, with the most associated TCRs seen for DRB1 alleles and the fewest for HLA-C alleles. A total of about 150 TCR beta chains were listed by the study as associated with cytomegalovirus. Three of the identified cytomegalovirus-associated TCR beta chains were confirmed in vitro to be specific for cytomegalovirus antigens. CMV serostatus was the only immune exposure information available for the cohort. Linkage disequilibrium might explain the correlated functional status among segregating V segments, but an unknown experimental factor could not be excluded. In a later analysis, HLA-associated TCR beta chains showed more clonal expansion and lower generation probabilities than non-associated chains that were equally common. Cytomegalovirus status was reported to be diagnosed by the classifier with high specificity and sensitivity in both the original and validation cohorts. Presence/absence analyses assumed roughly uniform sequencing depth across donors, an assumption that may not hold. A cluster of highly shared sequence variants was judged likely to be a technical artifact of the sequencing pipeline. An earlier analysis of some 590 of the donors showed that most TCR beta V segments appeared in productive rearrangements either about 87% or about 30% of the time, which broadly matched IMGT annotations.

Taken from cysteine to phenylalanine, the CDR3 has 13 residues. Here the CDR3 DNA is all that survives: 39 bases in frame from base 1. After removal of 5 bases from V and 4 bases from J, the junction retains 1 base not matched to a gene. CDR1 and CDR2, looked up from the germline V gene, are SGHVS and FNYEAQ. The source material was PBMCs. The chain employs TRBV7-6 and TRBJ1-3; TRBD1 lines up with 8 middle nucleotides. The TCR comes from a male donor in good health and CMV-seronegative. The DNA reads as follows: TGTGCCAGCAGCACAGGGGGGGGAAACACCATATATTTT. It translates as CASSTGGGNTIYF.